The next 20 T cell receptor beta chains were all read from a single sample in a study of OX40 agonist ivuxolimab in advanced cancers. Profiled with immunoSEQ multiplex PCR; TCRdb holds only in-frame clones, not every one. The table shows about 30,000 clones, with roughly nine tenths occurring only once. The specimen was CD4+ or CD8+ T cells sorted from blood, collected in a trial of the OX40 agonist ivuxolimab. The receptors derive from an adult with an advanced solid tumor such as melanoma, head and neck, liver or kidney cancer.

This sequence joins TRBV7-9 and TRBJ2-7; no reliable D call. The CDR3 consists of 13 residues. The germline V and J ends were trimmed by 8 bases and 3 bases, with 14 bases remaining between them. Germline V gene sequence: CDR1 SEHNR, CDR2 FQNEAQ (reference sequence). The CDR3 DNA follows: TGTGCCAGCGGGTTTAACACCCACTACGAGCAGTACTTC. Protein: CASGFNTHYEQYF.

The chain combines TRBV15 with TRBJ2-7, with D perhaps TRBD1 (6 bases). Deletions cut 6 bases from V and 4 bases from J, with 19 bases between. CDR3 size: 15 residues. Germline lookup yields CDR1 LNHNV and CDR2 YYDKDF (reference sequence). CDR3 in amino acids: CATRDQTGPGYEQYF. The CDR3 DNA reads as TGTGCCACCAGAGACCAGACAGGACCTGGGTACGAGCAGTACTTC.

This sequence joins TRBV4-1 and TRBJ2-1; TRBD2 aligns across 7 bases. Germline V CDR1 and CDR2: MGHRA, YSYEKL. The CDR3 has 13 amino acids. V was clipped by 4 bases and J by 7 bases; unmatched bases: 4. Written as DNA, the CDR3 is TGCGCCAGCAGCCCCTGGGGGGGGAATGAGCAGTTCTTC. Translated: CASSPWGGNEQFF.

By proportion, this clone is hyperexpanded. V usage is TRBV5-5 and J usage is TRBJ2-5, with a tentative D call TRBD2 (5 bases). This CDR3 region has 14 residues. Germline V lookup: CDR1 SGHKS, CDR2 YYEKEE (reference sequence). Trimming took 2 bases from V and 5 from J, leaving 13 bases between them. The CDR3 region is CASSFGEGPETQYF. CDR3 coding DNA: TGTGCCAGCAGCTTTGGTGAGGGCCCGGAGACCCAGTACTTC.

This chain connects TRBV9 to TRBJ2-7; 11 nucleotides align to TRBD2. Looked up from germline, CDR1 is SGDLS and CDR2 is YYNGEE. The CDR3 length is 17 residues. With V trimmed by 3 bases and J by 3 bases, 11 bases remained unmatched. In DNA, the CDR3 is TGTGCCAGCAGCGCTCAAAATATACTAGCGGGAGACTACGAGCAGTACTTC. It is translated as CASSAQNILAGDYEQYF. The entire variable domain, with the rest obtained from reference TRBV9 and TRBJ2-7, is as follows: DSGVTQTPKHLITATGQRVTLRCSPRSGDLSVYWYQQSLDQGLQFLIQYYNGEERAKGNILERFSAQQFPDLHSELNLSSLELGDSALYFCASSAQNILAGDYEQYFGPGTRLTVT.

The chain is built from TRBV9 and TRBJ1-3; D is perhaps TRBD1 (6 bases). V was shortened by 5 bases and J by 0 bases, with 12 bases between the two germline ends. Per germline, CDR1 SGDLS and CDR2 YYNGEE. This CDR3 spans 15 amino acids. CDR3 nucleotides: TGTGCCAGCAGTAACACAGGGAACTCTGGAAACACCATATATTTT. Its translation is CASSNTGNSGNTIYF. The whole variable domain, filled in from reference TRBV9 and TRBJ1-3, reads DSGVTQTPKHLITATGQRVTLRCSPRSGDLSVYWYQQSLDQGLQFLIQYYNGEERAKGNILERFSAQQFPDLHSELNLSSLELGDSALYFCASSNTGNSGNTIYFGEGSWLTVV.

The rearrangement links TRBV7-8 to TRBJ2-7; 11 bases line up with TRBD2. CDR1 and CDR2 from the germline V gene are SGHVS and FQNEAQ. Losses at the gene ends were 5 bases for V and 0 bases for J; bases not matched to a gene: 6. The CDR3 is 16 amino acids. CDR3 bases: TGTGCCAGCAGCGCGACTAGCGGGGATTACTCCTACGAGCAGTACTTC. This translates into CASSATSGDYSYEQYF.

CDR3 protein: CASSRRTEAFF. CDR3 sequence (DNA): TGTGCCAGTAGCCGGAGAACTGAAGCTTTCTTT. This sequence joins TRBV19 and TRBJ1-1; D is ambiguous. CDR1 is LNHDA, CDR2 SQIVND, per germline (reference sequence). Trimming shortened V by 6 bases and J by 5 bases, and 7 bases separated the two germline ends. CDR3 length: 11 residues. Based on the CDR3 plus reference TRBV19 and TRBJ1-1, the full variable domain is DGGITQSPKYLFRKEGQNVTLSCEQNLNHDAMYWYRQDPGQGLRLIYYSQIVNDFQKGDIAEGYSVSREKKESFPLTVTSAQKNPTAFYLCASSRRTEAFFGQGTRLTVV.

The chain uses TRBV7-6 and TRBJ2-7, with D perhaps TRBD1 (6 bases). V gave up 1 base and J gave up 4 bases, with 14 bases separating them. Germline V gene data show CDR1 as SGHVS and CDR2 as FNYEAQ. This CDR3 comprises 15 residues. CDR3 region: CASSLGRGVEYEQYF. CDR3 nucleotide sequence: TGTGCCAGCAGCTTAGGCAGGGGAGTGGAGTACGAGCAGTACTTC.

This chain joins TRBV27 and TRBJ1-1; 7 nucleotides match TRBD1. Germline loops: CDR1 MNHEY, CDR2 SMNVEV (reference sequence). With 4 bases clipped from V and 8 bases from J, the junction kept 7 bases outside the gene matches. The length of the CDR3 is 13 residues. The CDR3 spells CASSYVGQVEAFF. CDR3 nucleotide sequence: TGTGCCAGCAGTTACGTAGGACAGGTGGAAGCTTTCTTT.

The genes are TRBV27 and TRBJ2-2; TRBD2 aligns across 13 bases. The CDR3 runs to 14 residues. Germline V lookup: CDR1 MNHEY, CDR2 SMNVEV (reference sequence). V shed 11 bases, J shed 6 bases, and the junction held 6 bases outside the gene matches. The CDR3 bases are TGTGCCGTCCGACTAGCGGGAGGATCCGGGGAGCTGTTTTTT. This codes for CAVRLAGGSGELFF.

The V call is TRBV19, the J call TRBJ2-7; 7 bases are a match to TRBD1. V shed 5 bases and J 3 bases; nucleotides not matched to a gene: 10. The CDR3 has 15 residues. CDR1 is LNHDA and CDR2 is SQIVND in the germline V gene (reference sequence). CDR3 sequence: CASSASDRIYYEQYF. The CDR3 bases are TGTGCCAGTAGTGCCTCGGACAGGATTTACTACGAGCAGTACTTC.

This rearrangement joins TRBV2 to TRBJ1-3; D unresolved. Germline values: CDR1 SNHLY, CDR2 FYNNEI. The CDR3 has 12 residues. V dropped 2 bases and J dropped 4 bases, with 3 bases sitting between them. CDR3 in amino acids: CASSELGNTIYF. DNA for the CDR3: TGTGCCAGCAGTGAATTGGGAAACACCATATATTTT.

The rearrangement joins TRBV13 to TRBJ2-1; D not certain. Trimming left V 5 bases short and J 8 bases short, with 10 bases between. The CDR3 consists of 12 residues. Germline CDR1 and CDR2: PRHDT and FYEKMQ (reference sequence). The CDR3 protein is CASSLTSDEQFF. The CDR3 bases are TGTGCCAGCAGCCTCACGTCCGATGAGCAGTTCTTC.

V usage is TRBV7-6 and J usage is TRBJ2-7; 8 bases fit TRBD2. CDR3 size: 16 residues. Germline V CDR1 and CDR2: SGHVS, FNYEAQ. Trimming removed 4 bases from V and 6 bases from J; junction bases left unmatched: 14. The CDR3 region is CASSSTSGPTPGEQYF. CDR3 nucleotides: TGTGCCAGCAGCTCCACTAGCGGACCCACCCCTGGCGAGCAGTACTTC.

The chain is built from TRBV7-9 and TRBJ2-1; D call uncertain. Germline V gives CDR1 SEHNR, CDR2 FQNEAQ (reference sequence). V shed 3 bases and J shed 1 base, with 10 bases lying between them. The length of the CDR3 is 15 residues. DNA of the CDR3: TGTGCCAGCAGCTTCCGTACGTCTTCCTACAATGAGCAGTTCTTC. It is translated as CASSFRTSSYNEQFF.

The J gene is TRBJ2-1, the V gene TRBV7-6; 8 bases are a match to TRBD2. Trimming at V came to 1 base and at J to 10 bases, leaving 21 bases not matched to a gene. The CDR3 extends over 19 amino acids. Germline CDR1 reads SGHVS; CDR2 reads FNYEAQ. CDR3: CASSLDLVSAGGRQGEQFF. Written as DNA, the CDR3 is TGTGCCAGCAGCTTAGACCTGGTTAGTGCCGGCGGGAGGCAGGGGGAGCAGTTCTTC.

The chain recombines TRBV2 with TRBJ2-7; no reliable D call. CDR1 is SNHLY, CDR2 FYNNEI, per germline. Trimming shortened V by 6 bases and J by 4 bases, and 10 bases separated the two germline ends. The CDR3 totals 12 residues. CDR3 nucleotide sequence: TGTGCCAGCAGCTCATGGTTTTACGAGCAGTACTTC. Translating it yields CASSSWFYEQYF.

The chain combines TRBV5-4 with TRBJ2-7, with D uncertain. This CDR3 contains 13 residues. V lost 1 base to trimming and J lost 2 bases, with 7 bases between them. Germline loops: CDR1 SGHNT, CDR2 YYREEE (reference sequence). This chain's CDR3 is CASSLFKTYEQYF. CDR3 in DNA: TGTGCCAGCAGCTTGTTTAAAACCTACGAGCAGTACTTC.

The CDR3 loop is CASSHGTPQETQYF. CDR3 coding DNA: TGTGCCAGCAGCCACGGGACTCCACAAGAGACCCAGTACTTC. The J gene is TRBJ2-5, the V gene TRBV11-2; D is possibly TRBD2 (6 bases). Trimming cost V 5 bases and J 2 bases, with 12 bases left between them. CDR3 size: 14 residues. From germline, CDR1 is SGHAT and CDR2 FQNNGV.